This T cell receptor beta chain was sequenced for a study of cytomegalovirus exposure and HLA in healthy donors. As for the study in general: Unique TCRs from HLA-typed donors, about 78 million of them, were held in an early data release. Researchers found that approximately 85% of just under 400 genotyped donors fell within the Caucasian-associated ancestry cluster. Points from the study as a whole: The CMV antigen specificity of a few CMV-associated chains was confirmed through in vitro analysis. A later analysis found most CMV-associated TCR beta chains apparently HLA-restricted.

CDR1 MNHNS and CDR2 SASEGT come from the germline V gene. This CDR3 is 15 amino acids long. V shed 9 bases and J 0 bases; nucleotides not matched to a gene: 7. The PCR used 60 Vbeta and 13 Jbeta primers. The assay was immunoSEQ multiplex PCR, and TCRdb's table has in-frame clones only and misses some. Among some 100,000 clones listed, 75% were seen once. Regarding this clone: The target antigen is unknown.

J is TRBJ1-4 and V is TRBV6-1; 7 bases map to TRBD1. The TCR comes from a woman under 30 in good health and CMV-seropositive. Material for sequencing was PBMCs. CDR3 region: CASTTGITTNEKLFF. In DNA form, the CDR3 reads TGTGCCAGTACGACAGGGATTACAACTAATGAAAAACTGTTTTTT.